This T cell receptor (beta chain) was found in a study of cytomegalovirus exposure and HLA in healthy donors. Study at large: Tens of millions of unique TCR sequences came from HLA-typed donors in an early release. General study findings and limits: A reported reduction in N-insertions relative to the roughly 700-donor mean was seen in an Asian-associated ancestry cluster in a later analysis. Most of the TCR beta V segments (in an earlier analysis) were productive either about 87% or about 30% of the time. Highest at DRB1 and lowest at HLA-C, TCR association rates differed among HLA loci in a later analysis.

The PCR made use of 60 Vbeta and 13 Jbeta primers. The method was immunoSEQ multiplex PCR; TCRdb's version includes in-frame clones alone and lacks a portion of them. The data show about 82,000 clones, with roughly a tenth seen just once and roughly 22% held by the top ten. Comments on this clone: As yet, its antigen is unknown.

The germline V and J ends were trimmed by 7 bases and 2 bases, with 18 bases remaining between them. The CDR3 is made up of 16 amino acids. Germline-derived CDR1 and CDR2 are SGHRS and YFSETQ. This chain joins TRBV5-1 and TRBJ2-2; a weak D match, TRBD1 (7 bases). The sample was PBMCs. This receptor was identified in a man aged 55 to 70 in good health and CMV-seropositive. CDR3 protein: CASSSQGGLNTGELFF. Written as DNA, the CDR3 is TGCGCCAGCTCCTCTCAGGGGGGCCTTAACACCGGGGAGCTGTTTTTT.